Listed below are T cell receptor beta chains from one sample, sequenced in a study of CD8+ T cells in alopecia areata. The table came from immunoSEQ multiplex PCR; TCRdb's copy has only in-frame clones and leaves some out. The sample contains 120,000 or so clones, roughly 55% of which appear only once. Here the sequenced sample was CD4+ T cells sorted from blood, taken at week 4, from a patient treated with tofacitinib. These receptors all stem from a human donor with alopecia areata. Each CDR3 is given with its conserved first and last residue. D genes are given only for firm matches. The listing skips clone size in some rows; elsewhere it reads once, few, many or a size class.

clone size,V gene,J gene,D gene,CDR3 protein,CDR3 DNA
-,TRBV2,TRBJ2-3,-,CASRLEGTDTQYF,TGTGCCAGCAGACTTGAGGGAACAGATACGCAGTATTTT
few,TRBV30,TRBJ1-4,-,CAWSVGGTVEEKLFF,TGTGCCTGGAGTGTTGGTGGCACCGTGGAGGAAAAACTGTTTTTT
few,TRBV29-1,TRBJ2-5,-,CSVDYQEETQYF,TGCAGCGTTGACTACCAGGAGGAGACCCAGTACTTC
-,TRBV4-3,TRBJ2-4,TRBD2,CASSSTGTSGILAKNIQYF,TGCGCCAGCAGCTCGACGGGGACTAGCGGGATTTTAGCCAAAAACATTCAGTACTTC
-,TRBV27,TRBJ2-5,-,CASSFLGQETQYF,TGTGCCAGCAGTTTCCTCGGCCAAGAGACCCAGTACTTC
-,TRBV2,TRBJ2-3,-,CASSQTRTGEGDTQYF,TGTGCCAGCAGCCAGACTAGAACGGGAGAAGGGGATACGCAGTATTTT
-,TRBV29-1,TRBJ2-7,-,CSVIPGHANYEQYF,TGCAGCGTAATACCGGGACACGCAAACTACGAGCAGTACTTC
-,TRBV30,TRBJ1-5,TRBD1,CAWSPGTGNQPQHF,TGTGCCTGGAGTCCCGGGACAGGGAATCAGCCCCAGCATTTT
few,TRBV29-1,TRBJ1-2,-,CSASTEDRYGYTF,TGCAGCGCTTCGACGGAGGATCGGTATGGCTACACCTTC
few,TRBV7-2,TRBJ2-5,-,CASSLFRAKETQYF,TGTGCCAGCAGCTTATTCAGGGCGAAAGAGACCCAGTACTTC
once,TRBV29-1,TRBJ1-6,TRBD1,CSVTTGVSTPLHF,TGCAGCGTAACCACAGGGGTGTCAACACCCCTCCACTTT
-,TRBV7-3,TRBJ1-1,TRBD1,CASSLWGQGLAFF,TGTGCCAGCAGCTTATGGGGACAGGGGCTTGCTTTCTTT
few,TRBV6-5,TRBJ2-2,-,CASSRSGELFF,TGTGCCAGCAGTCGCTCCGGGGAGCTGTTTTTT
-,TRBV4-1,TRBJ1-1,-,CASSQPPGRGNTEAFF,TGCGCCAGCAGCCAACCCCCGGGACGGGGGAACACTGAAGCTTTCTTT
-,TRBV5-1,TRBJ2-3,-,CASSQGLAADTQYF,TGCGCCAGCAGCCAGGGCTTGGCGGCAGATACGCAGTATTTT
-,TRBV30,TRBJ1-5,-,CAYYREVNQPQHF,TGTGCCTACTACAGGGAGGTCAATCAGCCCCAGCATTTT
-,TRBV10-3,TRBJ2-5,-,CAISESKRVRETQYF,TGTGCCATCAGTGAGTCGAAAAGAGTAAGGGAGACCCAGTACTTC
-,TRBV15,TRBJ2-3,-,CATSRDGVPSTDTQYF,TGTGCCACCAGCAGAGATGGGGTACCGAGCACAGATACGCAGTATTTT
few,TRBV5-1,TRBJ2-5,-,CASSTQTLQETQYF,TGCGCCAGCAGCACCCAAACATTACAAGAGACCCAGTACTTC
once,TRBV7-9,TRBJ1-1,-,CASSEQGLDTEAFF,TGTGCCAGCAGCGAACAGGGTTTGGACACTGAAGCTTTCTTT
-,TRBV2,TRBJ2-2,-,CASSSNRGGDTGELFF,TGTGCCAGCAGTAGTAACAGGGGAGGTGACACCGGGGAGCTGTTTTTT
-,TRBV4-3,TRBJ2-1,-,CASSQDLFTRYYNEQFF,TGCGCCAGCAGCCAAGATCTATTTACACGTTATTACAATGAGCAGTTCTTC
-,TRBV7-9,TRBJ2-7,-,CASSSRVGYEQYF,TGTGCCAGCAGCTCCCGCGTCGGCTACGAGCAGTACTTC
once,TRBV5-1,TRBJ2-5,-,CASSLGYQETQYF,TGCGCCAGCAGCTTGGGCTATCAAGAGACCCAGTACTTC
few,TRBV4-3,TRBJ2-3,TRBD2,CASSRGTSATDTQYF,TGCGCCAGCAGCCGGGGGACTAGCGCCACAGATACGCAGTATTTT
once,TRBV7-2,TRBJ2-5,-,CASSFGKGETQYF,TGTGCCAGCAGCTTTGGGAAGGGGGAGACCCAGTACTTC
-,TRBV2,TRBJ2-1,TRBD1,CASKGTGGNEQFF,TGTGCCAGTAAAGGGACAGGGGGCAATGAGCAGTTCTTC
-,TRBV2,TRBJ2-1,-,CATRLGGEEQFF,TGTGCCACCAGACTTGGGGGAGAAGAGCAGTTCTTC
-,TRBV19,TRBJ1-2,-,CASSSQSNYGYTF,TGTGCCAGTAGTAGCCAGTCTAACTATGGCTACACCTTC
-,TRBV30,TRBJ2-1,-,CAWSPDAEQFF,TGTGCCTGGAGCCCGGACGCTGAGCAGTTCTTC
-,TRBV4-2,TRBJ1-4,-,CASSPGRDEKLFF,TGTGCCAGCAGCCCCGGCCGGGACGAAAAACTGTTTTTT
few,TRBV6-6,TRBJ1-5,-,CATQGRINQPQHF,TGTGCCACCCAGGGGAGGATCAATCAGCCCCAGCATTTT
-,TRBV7-2,TRBJ2-3,-,CASSVQGADTQYF,TGTGCCAGCAGCGTCCAAGGGGCAGATACGCAGTATTTT
-,TRBV9,TRBJ1-1,-,CASSSRVSNTEAFF,TGTGCCAGCAGCTCACGGGTCTCAAACACTGAAGCTTTCTTT
-,TRBV7-2,TRBJ1-1,-,CASSFGPAPTEAFF,TGTGCCAGCAGCTTCGGACCGGCGCCCACTGAAGCTTTCTTT
-,TRBV5-1,TRBJ2-5,-,CASSFQETQYF,TGCGCCAGCAGCTTCCAAGAGACCCAGTACTTC
-,TRBV5-1,TRBJ2-5,-,CASSLQAEAQETQYF,TGCGCCAGCAGCCTACAAGCGGAAGCCCAAGAGACCCAGTACTTC
-,TRBV5-1,TRBJ1-1,-,CASKENQNTEAFF,TGCGCCAGCAAGGAGAATCAGAACACTGAAGCTTTCTTT
-,TRBV2,TRBJ2-3,TRBD1,CASSERDRGYF,TGTGCCAGCAGTGAACGGGACAGGGGTTATTTT
-,TRBV4-2,TRBJ1-2,-,CASSQEAGGYTF,TGTGCCAGCAGCCAAGAAGCCGGCGGCTACACCTTC
-,TRBV15,TRBJ2-5,-,CATSTGTETQYF,TGTGCCACCAGCACCGGGACGGAGACCCAGTACTTC
-,TRBV15,TRBJ2-5,TRBD2,CATSRGIAGASETQYF,TGTGCCACCAGCAGAGGGATAGCGGGGGCCTCAGAGACCCAGTACTTC
-,TRBV4-2,TRBJ1-3,-,CASSQDRAGGNTIYF,TGTGCCAGCAGCCAAGACAGGGCGGGGGGAAACACCATATATTTT
once,TRBV6-5,TRBJ1-2,TRBD1,CASSYLDRGNYGYTF,TGTGCCAGCAGTTACCTGGACAGGGGGAACTATGGCTACACCTTC
-,TRBV7-7,TRBJ2-2,-,CASSFSASVNGELFF,TGTGCCAGCAGCTTCTCCGCTAGCGTGAACGGGGAGCTGTTTTTT
few,TRBV5-1,TRBJ2-5,-,CASSLNTGQETQYF,TGCGCCAGCAGCTTGAACACAGGTCAAGAGACCCAGTACTTC
-,TRBV29-1,TRBJ1-5,-,CSVLPGFNQPQHF,TGCAGCGTGCTACCCGGCTTTAATCAGCCCCAGCATTTT
-,TRBV7-9,TRBJ1-1,TRBD1,CASEGAGSTEAFF,TGTGCCAGCGAGGGGGCCGGATCCACTGAAGCTTTCTTT
-,TRBV4-2,TRBJ2-7,-,CASSQEGPPSPKKYEQYF,TGTGCCAGCAGCCAAGAAGGTCCCCCTTCACCCAAGAAGTACGAGCAGTACTTC
few,TRBV29-1,TRBJ2-3,-,CSVEGSRFGSTDTQYF,TGCAGCGTTGAGGGATCCCGGTTCGGCAGCACAGATACGCAGTATTTT
-,TRBV7-2,TRBJ2-2,TRBD1,CASSFGTARTGELFF,TGTGCCAGCAGCTTCGGGACAGCACGCACCGGGGAGCTGTTTTTT
-,TRBV2,TRBJ2-3,-,CASSEFHADTQYF,TGTGCCAGCAGTGAATTCCACGCAGATACGCAGTATTTT
-,TRBV7-9,TRBJ2-1,TRBD2,CASRTQGGQYNEQFF,TGTGCCAGCAGAACCCAGGGAGGGCAGTACAATGAGCAGTTCTTC